This entry features one T cell receptor beta chain sequence. This entry comes from a study of blood T cell repertoires in COVID-19. Study background: The study drew acute and convalescent COVID-19 samples from the United States, Italy and Spain.

The CDR3 is made up of 15 amino acids. V shed 4 bases and J shed 0 bases, with 12 bases lying between them. CDR1 and CDR2 (germline): SGHRS, YFSETQ. Libraries were prepared by immunoSEQ multiplex PCR; TCRdb keeps only in-frame clonotypes and omits some of them. Here the sample spans around 460,000 clones, 80% to 90% being singletons. The gene calls are TRBV5-1 and TRBJ2-3; maybe TRBD2 (5 bases). The sample was peripheral blood. This clonotype was sampled from a man aged 18 to 29 with COVID-19, enrolled during active disease. CDR3 DNA: TGCGCCAGCAGCCCCGGGAACCCGAGCACAGATACGCAGTATTTT. Its translation: CASSPGNPSTDTQYF.